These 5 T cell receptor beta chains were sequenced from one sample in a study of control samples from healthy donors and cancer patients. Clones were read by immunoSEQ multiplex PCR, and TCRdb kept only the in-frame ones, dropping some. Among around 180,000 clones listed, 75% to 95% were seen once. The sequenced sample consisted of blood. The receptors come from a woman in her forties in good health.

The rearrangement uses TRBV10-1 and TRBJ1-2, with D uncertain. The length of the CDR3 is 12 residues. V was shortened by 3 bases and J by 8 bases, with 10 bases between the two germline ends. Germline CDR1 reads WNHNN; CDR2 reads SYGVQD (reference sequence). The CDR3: CASSDGSEGYTF. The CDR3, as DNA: TGCGCCAGCAGTGACGGGTCGGAAGGCTACACCTTC.

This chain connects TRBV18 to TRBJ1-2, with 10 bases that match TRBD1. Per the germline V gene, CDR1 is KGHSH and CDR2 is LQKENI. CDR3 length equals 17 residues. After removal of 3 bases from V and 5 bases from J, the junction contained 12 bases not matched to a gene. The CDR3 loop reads CASSPGTGDIGRYGYTF. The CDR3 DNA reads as TGTGCCAGCTCACCGGGGACAGGGGATATAGGCCGTTATGGCTACACCTTC.

This CDR3 is CASSYSSGDTEAFF. The CDR3 nucleotides are TGTGCCAGCAGTTACTCCTCGGGGGACACTGAAGCTTTCTTT. V is TRBV6-6 and J is TRBJ1-1; D perhaps matches TRBD1 (5 bases). The length of the CDR3 is 14 residues. V lost 0 bases, J lost 3 bases, and 8 bases lay in between. CDR1 is MNHNY, CDR2 SVGAGI, per germline (reference sequence).

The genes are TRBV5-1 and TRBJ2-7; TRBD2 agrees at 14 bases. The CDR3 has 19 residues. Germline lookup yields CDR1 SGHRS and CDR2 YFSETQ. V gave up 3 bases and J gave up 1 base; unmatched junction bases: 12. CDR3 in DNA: TGCGCCAGCAGCTGGGGGACTAGCGGGGGAGCGGTATCGTCCTACGAGCAGTACTTC. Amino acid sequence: CASSWGTSGGAVSSYEQYF.

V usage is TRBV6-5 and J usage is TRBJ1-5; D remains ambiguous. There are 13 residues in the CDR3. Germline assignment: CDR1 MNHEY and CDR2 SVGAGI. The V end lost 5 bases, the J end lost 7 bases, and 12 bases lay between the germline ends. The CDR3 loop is CASSPLGEQPQHF. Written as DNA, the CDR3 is TGTGCCAGCAGTCCCCTGGGAGAGCAGCCCCAGCATTTT.